Below, 5 T cell receptor beta chains from the same sample are listed, as sequenced in a study of monozygotic twins with inflammatory bowel disease. From its re-call of the 5' RACE reads, TCRdb lists each CDR3 protein once, without DNA. Its listing shows approximately 300,000 distinct CDR3 sequences. The sequenced material came from blood. The receptors derive from a human donor with ulcerative colitis or Crohn's disease, or a healthy co-twin of an affected twin (not recorded which).

The V and J genes are TRBV12-3 or TRBV12-4 and TRBJ2-2; TCRdb's D gene call, TRBD2, goes unchecked for lack of DNA. CDR3 length: 16 residues. This CDR3 is CASSLALLAGVGELFF.

The CDR3: CASSKEQNTEAFF. The chain couples TRBV21-1 to TRBJ1-1. TRBV21-1 is a pseudogene. The CDR3 loop spans 13 amino acids.

V gene TRBV6-5 combines with J gene TRBJ2-5; lacking DNA, the TRBD1 call made by TCRdb goes unchecked. The CDR3 is made up of 16 amino acids. CDR1 is MNHEY and CDR2 is SVGAGI in the germline V gene. CDR3 protein: CASSYSASGGWETQYF.

The chain uses TRBV5-4 and TRBJ1-3; absent DNA, TCRdb's TRBD1 call cannot be checked. CDR1 and CDR2 (germline): SGHNT, YYREEE (reference sequence). The CDR3 extends over 13 amino acids. The CDR3 loop is CASSSLAGNTIYF.

Here the CDR3 reads CASSQVRDRYSPLHF. The chain joins TRBV4-3 to TRBJ1-6. Germline CDR1 and CDR2: LGHNA and YSLEER. The CDR3 extends over 15 amino acids.